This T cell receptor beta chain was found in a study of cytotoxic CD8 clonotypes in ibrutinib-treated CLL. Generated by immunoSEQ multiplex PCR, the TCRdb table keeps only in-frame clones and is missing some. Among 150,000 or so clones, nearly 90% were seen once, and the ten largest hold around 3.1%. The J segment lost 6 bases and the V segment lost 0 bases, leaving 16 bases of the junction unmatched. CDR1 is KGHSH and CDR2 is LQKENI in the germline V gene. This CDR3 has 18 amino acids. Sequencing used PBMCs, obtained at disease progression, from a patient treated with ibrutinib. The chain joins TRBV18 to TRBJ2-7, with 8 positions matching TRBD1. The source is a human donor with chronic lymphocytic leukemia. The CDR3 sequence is CASSPPPSTGTGLGEQYF. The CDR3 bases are TGTGCCAGCTCACCACCCCCGTCGACCGGGACAGGTCTCGGCGAGCAGTACTTC.